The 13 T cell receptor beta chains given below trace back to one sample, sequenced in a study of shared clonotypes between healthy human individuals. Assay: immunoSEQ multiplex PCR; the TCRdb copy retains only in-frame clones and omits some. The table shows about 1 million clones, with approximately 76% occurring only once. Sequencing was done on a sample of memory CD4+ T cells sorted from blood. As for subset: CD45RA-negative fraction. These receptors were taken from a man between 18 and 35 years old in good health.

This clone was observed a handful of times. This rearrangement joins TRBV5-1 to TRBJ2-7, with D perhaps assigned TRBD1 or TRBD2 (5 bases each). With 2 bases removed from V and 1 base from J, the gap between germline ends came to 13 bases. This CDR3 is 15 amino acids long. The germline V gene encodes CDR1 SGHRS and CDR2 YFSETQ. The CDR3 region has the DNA TGCGCCAGCAGCTTCTTGGGGGAAAGATCCTACGAGCAGTACTTC. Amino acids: CASSFLGERSYEQYF.

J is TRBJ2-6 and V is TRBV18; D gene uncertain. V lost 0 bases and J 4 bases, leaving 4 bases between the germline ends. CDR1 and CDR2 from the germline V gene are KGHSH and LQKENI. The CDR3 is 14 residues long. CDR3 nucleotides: TGTGCCAGCTCACCACCGGGCGGGGCCAACGTCCTGACTTTC. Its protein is CASSPPGGANVLTF.

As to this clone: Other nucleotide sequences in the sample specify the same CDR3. The CDR3 DNA sequence: TGCGCCAGCAGCCTGACAGGAGATAGCAATCAGCCCCAGCATTTT. This codes for CASSLTGDSNQPQHF. The chain has TRBV5-1 and TRBJ1-5, with D perhaps TRBD1 (6 bases). V shed 4 bases and J shed 0 bases, with 11 bases lying between them. The CDR3 is 15 residues long. Germline values: CDR1 SGHRS, CDR2 YFSETQ.

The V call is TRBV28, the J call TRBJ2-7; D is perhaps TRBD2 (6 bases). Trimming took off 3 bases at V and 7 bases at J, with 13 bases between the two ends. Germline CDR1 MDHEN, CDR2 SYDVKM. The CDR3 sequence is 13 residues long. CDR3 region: CASSFGGVGEQYF. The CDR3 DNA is TGTGCCAGCAGTTTCGGAGGGGTGGGGGAGCAGTACTTC.

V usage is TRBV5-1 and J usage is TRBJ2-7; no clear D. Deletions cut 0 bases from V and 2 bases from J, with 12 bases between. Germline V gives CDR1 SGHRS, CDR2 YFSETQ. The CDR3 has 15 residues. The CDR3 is CASSLAGRETYEQYF. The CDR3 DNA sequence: TGCGCCAGCAGCTTGGCCGGGCGTGAAACCTACGAGCAGTACTTC. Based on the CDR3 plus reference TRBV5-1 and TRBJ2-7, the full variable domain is KAGVTQTPRYLIKTRGQQVTLSCSPISGHRSVSWYQQTPGQGLQFLFEYFSETQRNKGNFPGRFSGRQFSNSRSEMNVSTLELGDSALYLCASSLAGRETYEQYFGPGTRLTVT.

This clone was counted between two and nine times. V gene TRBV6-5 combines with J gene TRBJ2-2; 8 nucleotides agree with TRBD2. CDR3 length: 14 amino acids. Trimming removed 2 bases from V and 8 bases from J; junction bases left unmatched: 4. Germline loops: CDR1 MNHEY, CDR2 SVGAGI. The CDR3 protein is CASSYTGTRGELFF. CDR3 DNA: TGTGCCAGCAGTTACACCGGGACTAGAGGGGAGCTGTTTTTT.

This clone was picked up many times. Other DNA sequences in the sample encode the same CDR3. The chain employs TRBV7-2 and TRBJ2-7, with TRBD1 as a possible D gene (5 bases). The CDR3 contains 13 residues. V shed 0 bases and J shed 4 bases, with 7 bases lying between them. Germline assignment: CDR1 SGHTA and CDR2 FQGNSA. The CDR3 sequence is CASSLARQYEQYF. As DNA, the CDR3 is TGTGCCAGCAGCTTAGCGAGACAGTACGAGCAGTACTTC.

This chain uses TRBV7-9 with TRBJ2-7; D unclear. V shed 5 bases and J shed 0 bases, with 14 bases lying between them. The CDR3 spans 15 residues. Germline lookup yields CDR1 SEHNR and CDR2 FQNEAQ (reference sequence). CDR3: CASSTGDRSSYEQYF. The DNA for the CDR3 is TGTGCCAGCAGCACCGGCGACCGTAGCTCCTACGAGCAGTACTTC.

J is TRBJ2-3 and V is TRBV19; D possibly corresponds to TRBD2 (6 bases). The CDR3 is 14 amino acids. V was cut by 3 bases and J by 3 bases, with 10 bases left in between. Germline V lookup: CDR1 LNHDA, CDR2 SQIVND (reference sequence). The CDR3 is CASSIGGATDTQYF. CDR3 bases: TGTGCCAGTAGTATTGGAGGGGCGACAGATACGCAGTATTTT.

CDR3 sequence: CASSLGPPDLGTEAFF. DNA of the CDR3: TGTGCCAGCAGCTTAGGGCCCCCTGACTTGGGCACTGAAGCTTTCTTT. The V and J genes are TRBV7-2 and TRBJ1-1; D gene unclear. Germline values: CDR1 SGHTA, CDR2 FQGNSA. The CDR3 sequence is 16 residues long. V was clipped by 1 base and J by 4 bases, with 16 bases between them.

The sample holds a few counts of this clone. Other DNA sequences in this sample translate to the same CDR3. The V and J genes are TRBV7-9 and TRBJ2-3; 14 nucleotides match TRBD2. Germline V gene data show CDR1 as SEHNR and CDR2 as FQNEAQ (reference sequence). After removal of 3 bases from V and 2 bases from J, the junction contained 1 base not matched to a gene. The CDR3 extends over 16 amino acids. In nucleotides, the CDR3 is TGTGCCAGCAGCTTGACTAGCGGGAGGGCCACAGATACGCAGTATTTT. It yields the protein CASSLTSGRATDTQYF. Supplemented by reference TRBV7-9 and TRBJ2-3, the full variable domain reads DTGVSQNPRHKITKRGQNVTFRCDPISEHNRLYWYRQTLGQGPEFLTYFQNEAQLEKSRLLSDRFSAERPKGSFSTLEIQRTEQGDSAMYLCASSLTSGRATDTQYFGPGTRLTVL.

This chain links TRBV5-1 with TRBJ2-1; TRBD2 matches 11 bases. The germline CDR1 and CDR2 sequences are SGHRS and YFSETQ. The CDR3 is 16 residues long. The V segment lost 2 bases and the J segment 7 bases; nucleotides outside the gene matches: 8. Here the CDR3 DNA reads TGCGCCAGCAGCTTTATAGCGGGGGGGCCGAGGAATGAGCAGTTCTTC. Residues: CASSFIAGGPRNEQFF.

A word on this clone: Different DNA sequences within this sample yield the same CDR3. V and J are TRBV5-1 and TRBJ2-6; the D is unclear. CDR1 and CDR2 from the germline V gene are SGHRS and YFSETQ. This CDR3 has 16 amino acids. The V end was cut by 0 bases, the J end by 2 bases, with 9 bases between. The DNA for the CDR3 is TGCGCCAGCAGCTTGGGTCAAGAAGCTGGGGCCAACGTCCTGACTTTC. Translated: CASSLGQEAGANVLTF. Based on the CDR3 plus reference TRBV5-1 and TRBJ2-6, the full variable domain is KAGVTQTPRYLIKTRGQQVTLSCSPISGHRSVSWYQQTPGQGLQFLFEYFSETQRNKGNFPGRFSGRQFSNSRSEMNVSTLELGDSALYLCASSLGQEAGANVLTFGAGSRLTVL.